Detailed here is one T cell receptor beta chain. The antigen is not known. The data were produced by immunoSEQ multiplex PCR, yet TCRdb's version contains in-frame clones alone and is incomplete. Of about 33,000 clones detected, roughly 78% appear once; the ten largest clones hold approximately 38%. The data belong to a study of T cells in tumors after PD-1 blockade. Across the whole study: Some patients also took daily vismodegib 150 mg during anti-PD-1 treatment. The study's findings and limits: Approximately 41% of tumor TCR clonotypes were also found in blood.

V shed 5 bases and J shed 0 bases, with 11 bases lying between them. The CDR3 is 15 amino acids. CDR1 is SGDLS and CDR2 is YYNGEE in the germline V gene. The chain carries TRBV9 and TRBJ2-2; TRBD1 might be the D (5 bases). This material consisted of PBMCs, taken before anti-PD-1 treatment. The receptor was isolated from a human donor with basal cell carcinoma. CDR3 sequence reads: CASRGRLTNTGELFF. CDR3 DNA: TGTGCCAGCAGGGGGCGCCTCACGAACACCGGGGAGCTGTTTTTT.